A single sample is the source of the 25 T cell receptor beta chains below, sequenced in a study of patients and donors after allogeneic stem cell transplantation. TCRdb analysed the RT-PCR reads with MiXCR anew, one entry per CDR3 protein. Of tens of thousands of distinct CDR3 sequences listed, around 48% are singletons. Sequenced: blood, either unsorted or a sorted T cell fraction (not recorded which). These receptor sequences come from a human donor who was either an allogeneic HSCT recipient or a stem cell or donor lymphocyte infusion donor (not recorded which). It is not recorded whose cells these are; they may come from a transplant donor.

V usage is TRBV30 and J usage is TRBJ1-4; no clear D gene. The V gene's germline CDR1 is GTSNPN and CDR2 SVGIG (reference sequence). The V gene lost 0 bases and the J gene lost 8 bases, with 13 bases spanning the gap. CDR3 size: 14 residues. In DNA, the CDR3 is TGTGCCTGGAGTGTAGTAGGTCTAAAGGAAAAACTGTTTTTT. Translated, it gives CAWSVVGLKEKLFF.

The chain uses TRBV29-1 and TRBJ1-1; D remains ambiguous. The CDR3 totals 11 residues. V was cut by 2 bases and J by 10 bases, with 11 bases left in between. Germline CDR1 reads SQVTM; CDR2 reads ANQGSEA. CDR3 sequence: CSVEQVAGAFF. In nucleotides, the CDR3 is TGCAGCGTTGAACAAGTCGCGGGAGCTTTCTTT.

The chain uses TRBV7-2 and TRBJ2-2, with 7 bases that match TRBD2. The J segment lost 4 bases and the V segment lost 4 bases, leaving 9 bases of the junction unmatched. The CDR3 sequence is 16 residues long. Germline lookup yields CDR1 SGHTA and CDR2 FQGNSA. DNA of the CDR3: TGTGCCAGCAGCTCTATTAGCGGGCGGGGCACCGGGGAGCTGTTTTTT. Amino acid sequence: CASSSISGRGTGELFF.

The rearrangement uses TRBV7-2 and TRBJ1-4; D gene unclear. V was shortened by 2 bases and J by 8 bases, with 15 bases between the two germline ends. The germline gives CDR1 SGHTA, CDR2 FQGNSA. This CDR3 has 15 residues. For the CDR3, the DNA is TGTGCCAGCAGCTTAAGTTATGGCACCAGAGAAAAACTGTTTTTT. It specifies CASSLSYGTREKLFF.

J is TRBJ2-2 and V is TRBV4-3; tentative D call: TRBD2 (5 bases). This CDR3 contains 16 residues. Trimming pared 0 bases from V and 4 bases from J, leaving 12 bases between. CDR1 is LGHNA and CDR2 is YSLEER in the germline V gene. CDR3 DNA: TGCGCCAGCAGCCAAGATTGGCGGGTACGCACCGGGGAGCTGTTTTTT. Residues: CASSQDWRVRTGELFF.

This clonotype was found a few times. This sequence joins TRBV10-3 and TRBJ1-2; D unresolved. The CDR3 length is 13 residues. Trimming left V 8 bases short and J 7 bases short, with 17 bases between. Germline V gene data show CDR1 as ENHRY and CDR2 as SYGVKD. The CDR3 nucleotides are TGTGCCATCGGGGTTGACGGGTATGGTGGCTACACCTTC. Encoded protein: CAIGVDGYGGYTF.

This clonotype has a handful of counts. The chain carries TRBV9 and TRBJ1-1; TRBD1 aligns across 7 bases. CDR3 length: 15 amino acids. In germline, CDR1 is SGDLS, CDR2 YYNGEE. With V trimmed by 3 bases and J by 2 bases, 7 bases remained unmatched. The CDR3 DNA follows: TGTGCCAGCAGCGGATACAGGGGCGACAACACTGAAGCTTTCTTT. Protein: CASSGYRGDNTEAFF. Full variable domain (outside the CDR3, taken from reference TRBV9 and TRBJ1-1): DSGVTQTPKHLITATGQRVTLRCSPRSGDLSVYWYQQSLDQGLQFLIQYYNGEERAKGNILERFSAQQFPDLHSELNLSSLELGDSALYFCASSGYRGDNTEAFFGQGTRLTVV.

This chain links TRBV20-1 with TRBJ1-2; D call uncertain. The CDR3 runs 12 residues. Deletions cut 3 bases from V and 1 base from J, with 6 bases between. Germline V gene sequence: CDR1 DFQATT, CDR2 SNEGSKA (reference sequence). The CDR3 DNA follows: TGCAGTGCTAGGAACAGTAACTATGGCTACACCTTC. Protein sequence: CSARNSNYGYTF.

The chain recombines TRBV6-2 or TRBV6-3 with TRBJ1-6; no reliable D call. V lost 8 bases and J 11 bases, leaving 19 bases between the germline ends. Germline V gene sequence: CDR1 MNHEY, CDR2 SVGEGT. The CDR3 is 14 amino acids. In nucleotides, the CDR3 is TGTGCCAGCCACCCGGACGGAGAATCGACACCCCTCCACTTT. Its protein is CASHPDGESTPLHF.

A remark on this clonotype: A junction boundary mismatches the germline segment, possibly from a read error. The V and J genes are TRBV20-1 and TRBJ1-6; D gene ambiguous. The CDR3 extends over 15 amino acids. Germline CDR1 and CDR2: DFQATT and SNEGSKA (reference sequence). CDR3 sequence (DNA): TGCAGTGCAAGAGGAGCCAGCTCCTATAATTCACCCCTCCACTTT. This gives the protein CSARGASSYNSPLHF.

The J gene is TRBJ1-4, the V gene TRBV7-9; perhaps TRBD1 as D (5 bases). The CDR3 sequence is 16 residues long. Trimming removed 5 bases from V and 5 bases from J, with 18 bases in between. The germline CDR1 and CDR2 sequences are SEHNR and FQNEAQ (reference sequence). This chain's CDR3 is CASSRKTTAKNEKLFF. The CDR3 nucleotides read TGTGCCAGCAGCCGAAAGACGACAGCAAAAAATGAAAAACTGTTTTTT.

The chain links TRBV7-2 to TRBJ2-5; 7 nucleotides match TRBD2. This CDR3 is built from 16 residues. Germline assignment: CDR1 SGHTA and CDR2 FQGNSA. V gave up 5 bases and J gave up 5 bases; unmatched junction bases: 14. The CDR3 loop is CASSQTKGLGGETQYF. CDR3 DNA sequence: TGTGCCAGCAGCCAAACTAAAGGACTAGGCGGCGAGACCCAGTACTTC.

This rearrangement joins TRBV4-2 to TRBJ2-7; D unclear. The CDR3 covers 13 residues. The V end was cut by 0 bases, the J end by 4 bases, with 7 bases between. Germline CDR1 LGHNA, CDR2 YNFKEQ. The CDR3 is CASSQDTQYEQYF. The CDR3 DNA reads TGTGCCAGCAGCCAAGATACACAGTACGAGCAGTACTTC.

The chain recombines TRBV29-1 with TRBJ2-1; 14 bases are a match to TRBD2. CDR3 size: 16 residues. The V gene's germline CDR1 is SQVTM and CDR2 ANQGSEA. V dropped 8 bases and J dropped 2; count of bases not matched to a gene: 8. The CDR3 reads CSSGTSGSGAYNEQFF. CDR3 coding DNA: TGCAGCTCTGGGACTAGCGGGAGTGGCGCCTACAATGAGCAGTTCTTC.

The genes are TRBV4-1 and TRBJ1-5, with 9 positions matching TRBD1. The CDR3 extends over 16 amino acids. CDR1 is MGHRA and CDR2 is YSYEKL in the germline V gene. J was trimmed by 5 bases and V by 4 bases; bases with no gene match: 9. The CDR3 DNA reads as TGCGCCAGCAGCCGACTTTTCACAGGGGGCGATCAGCCCCAGCATTTT. Translation gives CASSRLFTGGDQPQHF.

The rearrangement uses TRBV11-2 and TRBJ2-2; TRBD2 matches at 13 bases. The ends lost 5 bases at V and 1 base at J; junction bases unmatched: 10. CDR1 and CDR2 (germline): SGHAT, FQNNGV. This CDR3 is 19 amino acids long. CDR3 nucleotide sequence: TGTGCCAGCAGCCCCGGACTAGCGGGAGCCTACTTGAACACCGGGGAGCTGTTTTTT. Its protein product is CASSPGLAGAYLNTGELFF. Full variable domain (outside the CDR3, taken from reference TRBV11-2 and TRBJ2-2): EAGVAQSPRYKIIEKRQSVAFWCNPISGHATLYWYQQILGQGPKLLIQFQNNGVVDDSQLPKDRFSAERLKGVDSTLKIQPAKLEDSAVYLCASSPGLAGAYLNTGELFFGEGSRLTVL.

This chain connects TRBV28 to TRBJ1-1, with a possible D match to TRBD1 (6 bases). The CDR3 has 15 residues. V lost 5 bases, J lost 1 base, and 14 bases lay in between. The V gene's germline CDR1 is MDHEN and CDR2 SYDVKM. The CDR3 region is CASSIPDRQNTEAFF. The CDR3 DNA follows: TGTGCCAGCAGTATACCTGACAGGCAGAACACTGAAGCTTTCTTT. Based on the CDR3 plus reference TRBV28 and TRBJ1-1, the full variable domain is DVKVTQSSRYLVKRTGEKVFLECVQDMDHENMFWYRQDPGLGLRLIYFSYDVKMKEKGDIPEGYSVSREKKERFSLILESASTNQTSMYLCASSIPDRQNTEAFFGQGTRLTVV.

This clonotype was seen a handful of times. The CDR3 DNA is TGTGCCAGCAGTGCTACAGGGGACTCTGGAAACACCATATATTTT. As protein: CASSATGDSGNTIYF. The chain has TRBV6-5 and TRBJ1-3, with 7 bases fitting TRBD1. Trimming took 5 bases from V and 0 from J; bases not matched to a gene: 4. This CDR3 is built from 15 residues. Germline V gene sequence: CDR1 MNHEY, CDR2 SVGAGI.

The chain recombines TRBV6-5 with TRBJ1-2; D is unclear. This CDR3 is 15 amino acids long. The ends were cut back, 0 bases at V and 3 bases at J, with 11 bases in the middle. The germline gives CDR1 MNHEY, CDR2 SVGAGI. CDR3 DNA: TGTGCCAGCAGTTACTCGTATCGGGGAGACTATGGCTACACCTTC. Its translation: CASSYSYRGDYGYTF.

J is TRBJ2-5 and V is TRBV11-2, with TRBD1 as a possible D gene (5 bases). The V gene's germline CDR1 is SGHAT and CDR2 FQNNGV. V gave up 3 bases and J gave up 1 base, with 12 bases separating them. The CDR3 runs 15 residues. The chain's CDR3 is CASSFREPPQETQYF. In DNA, the CDR3 is TGTGCCAGCAGCTTCAGGGAACCCCCCCAAGAGACCCAGTACTTC.

V and J are TRBV5-6 and TRBJ2-3; the match to TRBD2 covers 14 bases. The J segment lost 5 bases and the V segment lost 7 bases, leaving 9 bases of the junction unmatched. Per the germline V gene, CDR1 is SGHDT and CDR2 is YYEEEE. This CDR3 has 16 amino acids. The CDR3 loop reads CASRWGLAGAGDTQYF. The CDR3 coding sequence is TGTGCCAGCCGATGGGGACTAGCGGGAGCGGGAGATACGCAGTATTTT.

CDR3 sequence (DNA): TGTGCCAGCACAGACAGGGGAGAGCAAGCTTTCTTT. It specifies CASTDRGEQAFF. This chain links TRBV19 with TRBJ1-1; 8 nucleotides line up with TRBD1. The V segment lost 9 bases and the J segment 9 bases; nucleotides outside the gene matches: 9. Germline CDR1 is LNHDA and CDR2 is SQIVND (reference sequence). The CDR3 extends over 12 amino acids.

The CDR3 protein is CASQLSDGDYNSPLHF. CDR3 nucleotides: TGTGCCAGCCAGTTGAGCGACGGGGACTATAATTCACCCCTCCACTTT. The V and J genes are TRBV18 and TRBJ1-6; no clear D. Deletions cut 8 bases from V and 3 bases from J, with 17 bases between. The CDR3 length is 16 residues. CDR1 and CDR2 from the germline V gene are KGHSH and LQKENI.

This clonotype was counted between two and nine times. A read error may produce the germline difference seen at one junction end. V and J are TRBV7-7 and TRBJ1-5; D might be TRBD1 (5 bases). This CDR3 contains 15 residues. CDR1 is SSHAT and CDR2 is FNYEAQ in the germline V gene (reference sequence). The chain's CDR3 is CASSHFRRADQPQHF. The CDR3 coding sequence is TGTGCTAGCAGCCATTTTCGCAGGGCCGATCAGCCCCAGCATTTT.

The chain uses TRBV18 and TRBJ2-3, with 9 bases matching TRBD1. Germline CDR1 is KGHSH and CDR2 is LQKENI. CDR3 length: 17 residues. After removal of 4 bases from V and 4 bases from J, the junction contained 12 bases not matched to a gene. CDR3 sequence reads: CASSLQSPGTGSDTQYF. In nucleotides, the CDR3 is TGTGCCAGCTCACTCCAAAGCCCCGGGACAGGGTCAGATACGCAGTATTTT.